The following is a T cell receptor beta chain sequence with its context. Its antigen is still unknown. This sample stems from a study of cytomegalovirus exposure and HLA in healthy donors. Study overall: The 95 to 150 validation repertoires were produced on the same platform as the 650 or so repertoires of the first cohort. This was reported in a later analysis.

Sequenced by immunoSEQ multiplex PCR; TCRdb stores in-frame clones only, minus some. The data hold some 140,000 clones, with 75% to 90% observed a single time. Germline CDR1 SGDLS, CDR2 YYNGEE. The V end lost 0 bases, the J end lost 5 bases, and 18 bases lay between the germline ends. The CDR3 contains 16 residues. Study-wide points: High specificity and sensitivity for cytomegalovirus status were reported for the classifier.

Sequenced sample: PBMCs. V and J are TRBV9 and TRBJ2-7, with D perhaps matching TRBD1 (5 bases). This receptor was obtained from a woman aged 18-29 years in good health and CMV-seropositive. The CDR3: CASSVGDLQASNEQYF. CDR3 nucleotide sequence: TGTGCCAGCAGCGTAGGTGATCTACAGGCCTCTAACGAGCAGTACTTC.